Included here is one T cell receptor beta chain sequence, with context. Its antigen is unknown. The sample is drawn from a study of cytomegalovirus exposure and HLA in healthy donors. The PCR had 60 Vbeta and 13 Jbeta primers. Clones were sequenced by immunoSEQ multiplex PCR, and TCRdb holds only the in-frame ones, with some missing. The data show approximately 150,000 clones, 81% seen once. Points from the study as a whole: Earlier results showed most TCR beta V segments being productive about 87% or about 30% of the time.

The CDR3 runs to 14 residues. V lost 8 bases and J lost 9; bases outside the gene matches: 12. Per germline, CDR1 LNHDA and CDR2 SQIVND (reference sequence). Sample: PBMCs. The chain joins TRBV19 to TRBJ1-2; 10 nucleotides agree with TRBD1. The receptor was isolated from a man over 45 in good health and CMV-seropositive. The CDR3 region is CASSPQTGGASYTF. In DNA form, the CDR3 reads TGTGCCAGTTCCCCTCAGACAGGGGGCGCGAGCTACACCTTC. Filled out from reference TRBV19 and TRBJ1-2, the complete variable domain reads DGGITQSPKYLFRKEGQNVTLSCEQNLNHDAMYWYRQDPGQGLRLIYYSQIVNDFQKGDIAEGYSVSREKKESFPLTVTSAQKNPTAFYLCASSPQTGGASYTFGSGTRLTVV.